A single sample gave rise to the 24 T cell receptor beta chains below, sequenced in a study of blood T cell repertoires in COVID-19. Libraries were prepared by immunoSEQ multiplex PCR; TCRdb keeps only in-frame clonotypes and omits some of them. The sample consists of some 370,000 clones, around four fifths of them appearing once. The source material was PBMCs or T cells enriched from blood (not recorded which). These receptors all come from a woman aged 50 to 65 who had recovered from COVID-19.

As regards this clone: This CDR3 is also generated by other DNA sequences in the sample. This chain links TRBV5-1 with TRBJ2-1; 7 positions agree with TRBD2. Per the germline V gene, CDR1 is SGHRS and CDR2 is YFSETQ. The CDR3 contains 13 residues. Losses at the gene ends were 2 bases for V and 5 bases for J; bases not matched to a gene: 1. The CDR3 loop reads CASSFGGDNEQFF. The CDR3, as DNA: TGCGCCAGCAGCTTTGGGGGGGACAATGAGCAGTTCTTC. Using reference TRBV5-1 and TRBJ2-1 for the parts outside the CDR3, the full variable domain is KAGVTQTPRYLIKTRGQQVTLSCSPISGHRSVSWYQQTPGQGLQFLFEYFSETQRNKGNFPGRFSGRQFSNSRSEMNVSTLELGDSALYLCASSFGGDNEQFFGPGTRLTVL.

The chain combines TRBV5-6 with TRBJ2-7; D is possibly TRBD2 (5 bases). The V gene lost 0 bases and the J gene lost 4 bases, with 20 bases spanning the gap. The germline gives CDR1 SGHDT, CDR2 YYEEEE. The CDR3 totals 17 residues. CDR3 coding DNA: TGTGCCAGCAGCTTGGGGCTTTGGCAGCTGAGCGGATACGAGCAGTACTTC. This gives the protein CASSLGLWQLSGYEQYF.

The V call is TRBV7-8, the J call TRBJ1-1; tentatively, D is TRBD1 (5 bases). Per the germline V gene, CDR1 is SGHVS and CDR2 is FQNEAQ. V was pared by 8 bases and J by 1 base, with 14 bases between. The CDR3 covers 14 residues. The chain's CDR3 is CASHPLGGNTEAFF. The CDR3 region has the DNA TGTGCCAGCCACCCCCTGGGGGGGAACACTGAAGCTTTCTTT. The whole variable domain, filled in from reference TRBV7-8 and TRBJ1-1, reads GAGVSQSPRYKVAKRGQDVALRCDPISGHVSLFWYQQALGQGPEFLTYFQNEAQLDKSGLPSDRFFAERPEGSVSTLKIQRTQQEDSAVYLCASHPLGGNTEAFFGQGTRLTVV.

CDR3 in amino acids: CASSESLAGSGELFF. The CDR3 nucleotides are TGTGCCAGCAGTGAGAGTCTAGCGGGATCCGGGGAGCTGTTTTTT. The chain couples TRBV6-4 to TRBJ2-2; 9 nucleotides line up with TRBD2. Per the germline V gene, CDR1 is MRHNA and CDR2 is SNTAGT. V lost 3 bases and J lost 6; bases outside the gene matches: 5. The CDR3 covers 15 residues.

The gene calls are TRBV2 and TRBJ2-5; D is unresolved. Looked up from germline, CDR1 is SNHLY and CDR2 is FYNNEI. V was cut by 2 bases and J by 7 bases, with 11 bases left in between. The CDR3 covers 13 residues. CDR3 nucleotides: TGTGCCAGCAGTGAACATCCGTCGGGGACCCAGTACTTC. It yields the protein CASSEHPSGTQYF.

V gene TRBV19 combines with J gene TRBJ2-1; 11 bases are shared with TRBD2. The CDR3 is 17 amino acids. Germline loops: CDR1 LNHDA, CDR2 SQIVND (reference sequence). J gave up 0 bases and V 8 bases, and 9 bases lay outside the gene matches. This CDR3 is CASSTPSGRSSYNEQFF. The CDR3 coding sequence is TGTGCCAGTTCTACTCCTAGCGGGAGGAGCTCCTACAATGAGCAGTTCTTC.

This clone was seen a handful of times. The V and J genes are TRBV9 and TRBJ2-3; D is uncertain. The CDR3 has 16 residues. In germline, CDR1 is SGDLS, CDR2 YYNGEE. V lost 1 base and J lost 11, with 23 bases in between. The CDR3 is CASSVTTQETTSQQYF. For the CDR3, the DNA is TGTGCCAGCAGCGTAACAACCCAAGAAACCACATCCCAGCAGTATTTT.

The rearrangement uses TRBV29-1 and TRBJ1-5; 7 nucleotides align to TRBD1. Germline V gene lookup returns CDR1 SQVTM and CDR2 ANQGSEA. CDR3 length equals 12 residues. V trimming: 4 bases; J trimming: 4 bases; junction bases outside the gene matches: 1. CDR3 sequence: CSVGGQNQPQHF. DNA for the CDR3: TGCAGCGTTGGGGGACAGAATCAGCCCCAGCATTTT.

This rearrangement joins TRBV20-1 to TRBJ1-2, with no clear D. The CDR3 loop spans 11 amino acids. Germline CDR1 is DFQATT and CDR2 is SNEGSKA (reference sequence). The V end was cut by 3 bases, the J end by 2 bases, with 4 bases between. DNA of the CDR3: TGCAGTGCTAGGAGGAACTATGGCTACACCTTC. It is translated as CSARRNYGYTF.

The chain couples TRBV11-2 to TRBJ1-2, with D possibly matching TRBD1 (6 bases). Trimming left V 5 bases short and J 4 bases short, with 23 bases between. There are 17 residues in the CDR3. Per the germline V gene, CDR1 is SGHAT and CDR2 is FQNNGV. For the CDR3, the DNA is TGTGCCAGCAGCGTACAGGGATCCCTCCGCGCGGGCTATGGCTACACCTTC. The encoded protein is CASSVQGSLRAGYGYTF.

This clone was found a few times. This chain uses TRBV2 with TRBJ1-2, with a tentative D call TRBD1 (6 bases). Germline loops: CDR1 SNHLY, CDR2 FYNNEI. CDR3 length equals 17 residues. The ends were cut back, 0 bases at V and 4 bases at J, with 18 bases in the middle. CDR3: CASSEAIGRTDGYGYTF. The DNA for the CDR3 is TGTGCCAGCAGTGAAGCGATTGGAAGGACAGACGGCTATGGCTACACCTTC.

The chain couples TRBV11-2 to TRBJ2-2; 9 positions match TRBD2. V lost 7 bases and J lost 2; bases outside the gene matches: 8. CDR1 SGHAT and CDR2 FQNNGV come from the germline V gene. The CDR3 spans 16 residues. The chain's CDR3 is CASMLGTSINTGELFF. CDR3 bases: TGTGCCAGCATGCTTGGGACTAGCATTAACACCGGGGAGCTGTTTTTT. Filled out from reference TRBV11-2 and TRBJ2-2, the complete variable domain reads EAGVAQSPRYKIIEKRQSVAFWCNPISGHATLYWYQQILGQGPKLLIQFQNNGVVDDSQLPKDRFSAERLKGVDSTLKIQPAKLEDSAVYLCASMLGTSINTGELFFGEGSRLTVL.

This clone came up many times. V is TRBV3-1 (or the pseudogene TRBV3-2) and J is TRBJ2-1; no firm D call. In germline, CDR1 is LGHDT, CDR2 YNNKEL (reference sequence). The V and J ends lost 4 bases and 4 bases respectively, with 8 bases between them. CDR3 length equals 13 residues. The CDR3 DNA sequence: TGTGCCAGCAGCCCCGAGCGTTACAATGAGCAGTTCTTC. Translating it yields CASSPERYNEQFF.

This chain connects TRBV11-2 to TRBJ2-7; the match to TRBD2 covers 7 bases. V lost 0 bases, J lost 7 bases, and 9 bases stayed unmatched. This CDR3 is built from 15 residues. Per germline, CDR1 SGHAT and CDR2 FQNNGV. Written as DNA, the CDR3 is TGTGCCAGCAGCTTAGACGCGGGACTAAGGAGAGAGCAGTACTTC. Its translation: CASSLDAGLRREQYF.

The chain uses TRBV27 and TRBJ1-4; D is perhaps TRBD1 (6 bases). The germline CDR1 and CDR2 sequences are MNHEY and SMNVEV (reference sequence). Trimming left V 4 bases short and J 1 base short, with 10 bases between. This CDR3 has 15 residues. The chain's CDR3 is CASSSPRGTNEKLFF. In DNA, the CDR3 is TGTGCCAGCAGTTCACCCAGGGGAACTAATGAAAAACTGTTTTTT.

The chain links TRBV7-9 to TRBJ2-1; D possibly corresponds to TRBD2 (7 bases). Per germline, CDR1 SEHNR and CDR2 FQNEAQ (reference sequence). V lost 5 bases and J 6 bases, leaving 17 bases between the germline ends. The CDR3 has 15 amino acids. DNA for the CDR3: TGTGCCAGCAGCCGATCGGGCGGGGGCACCAATGAGCAGTTCTTC. It is translated as CASSRSGGGTNEQFF.

The chain employs TRBV6-2 or TRBV6-3 and TRBJ1-5; 12 bases are shared with TRBD1. V shed 0 bases, J shed 7 bases, and the junction held 7 bases outside the gene matches. CDR1 and CDR2 from the germline V gene are MNHEY and SVGEGT. The CDR3 is 17 amino acids. CDR3 nucleotides: TGTGCCAGCAGTTACTCTTTGGGACAGGGGGCGACGCAGCCCCAGCATTTT. As protein: CASSYSLGQGATQPQHF.

The rearrangement links TRBV27 to TRBJ2-3; D might be TRBD2 (6 bases). Germline V gene sequence: CDR1 MNHEY, CDR2 SMNVEV (reference sequence). The CDR3 loop spans 14 amino acids. V was shortened by 6 bases and J by 3 bases, with 13 bases between the two germline ends. The CDR3 DNA reads TGTGCCAGCAGCCCACGGGGGAGAACAGATACGCAGTATTTT. Encoded protein: CASSPRGRTDTQYF.

The gene calls are TRBV20-1 and TRBJ2-2; 7 nucleotides agree with TRBD1. This CDR3 is 15 amino acids long. The germline gives CDR1 DFQATT, CDR2 SNEGSKA (reference sequence). V dropped 3 bases and J dropped 4; count of bases not matched to a gene: 8. CDR3 in amino acids: CSASRRDSFTGELFF. DNA for the CDR3: TGCAGTGCTAGTCGAAGGGACAGCTTCACCGGGGAGCTGTTTTTT.

The genes are TRBV3-1 (or the pseudogene TRBV3-2) and TRBJ1-5; 8 nucleotides line up with TRBD1. V trimming: 2 bases; J trimming: 6 bases; junction bases outside the gene matches: 9. The CDR3 runs to 16 residues. CDR1 and CDR2 (germline): LGHDT, YNNKEL (reference sequence). The CDR3: CASSQKSAGGGQPQHF. DNA of the CDR3: TGTGCCAGCAGCCAAAAGTCGGCAGGGGGCGGTCAGCCCCAGCATTTT.

The chain employs TRBV5-5 and TRBJ1-2, with D unresolved. The germline V gene encodes CDR1 SGHKS and CDR2 YYEKEE (reference sequence). Trimming stripped 0 bases from V and 4 bases from J, with 10 bases between. The CDR3 runs to 14 residues. The DNA for the CDR3 is TGTGCCAGCAGCTTGGTAGAGGGCAGCTATGGCTACACCTTC. Its translation is CASSLVEGSYGYTF.

V gene TRBV9 combines with J gene TRBJ2-2, with D perhaps TRBD1 (6 bases). The V end was cut by 5 bases, the J end by 2 bases, with 10 bases between. The length of the CDR3 is 14 residues. Looked up from germline, CDR1 is SGDLS and CDR2 is YYNGEE. CDR3 nucleotide sequence: TGTGCCAGCAGAAGGACAGTAAACACCGGGGAGCTGTTTTTT. Protein: CASRRTVNTGELFF. Complete variable domain (other parts from reference TRBV9 and TRBJ2-2): DSGVTQTPKHLITATGQRVTLRCSPRSGDLSVYWYQQSLDQGLQFLIQYYNGEERAKGNILERFSAQQFPDLHSELNLSSLELGDSALYFCASRRTVNTGELFFGEGSRLTVL.

V and J are TRBV28 and TRBJ1-6, with D possibly TRBD1 on 6 matching bases. The CDR3 is 14 residues long. CDR1 is MDHEN and CDR2 is SYDVKM in the germline V gene. Trimming removed 6 bases from V and 7 bases from J, with 13 bases in between. The CDR3 here is CASRMDRENSPLHF. DNA of the CDR3: TGTGCCAGCAGGATGGACAGAGAAAATTCACCCCTCCACTTT.

This chain joins TRBV19 and TRBJ1-2; D is unresolved. V was cut by 3 bases and J by 0 bases, with 8 bases left in between. This CDR3 is built from 14 residues. Per germline, CDR1 LNHDA and CDR2 SQIVND (reference sequence). Here the CDR3 reads CASSISLANYGYTF. CDR3 nucleotides: TGTGCCAGTAGTATCTCTTTAGCTAACTATGGCTACACCTTC.